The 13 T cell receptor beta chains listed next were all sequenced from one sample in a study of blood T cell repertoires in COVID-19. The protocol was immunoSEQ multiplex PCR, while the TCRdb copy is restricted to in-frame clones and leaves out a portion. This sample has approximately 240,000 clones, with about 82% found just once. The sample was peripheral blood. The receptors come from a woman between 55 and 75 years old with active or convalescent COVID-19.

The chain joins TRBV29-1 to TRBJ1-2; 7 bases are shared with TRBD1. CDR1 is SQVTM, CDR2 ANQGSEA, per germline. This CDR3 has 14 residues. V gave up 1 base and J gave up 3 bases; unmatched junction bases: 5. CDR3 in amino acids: CSVEVTGRDYGYTF. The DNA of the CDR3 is TGCAGCGTTGAAGTGACAGGGCGAGACTATGGCTACACCTTC.

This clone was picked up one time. As DNA, the CDR3 is TGTGCCAGCAGCTCTCGACAGCTTGGCTACACCTTC. Its protein is CASSSRQLGYTF. The rearrangement links TRBV7-9 to TRBJ1-2; a possible D gene is TRBD1 (5 bases). V lost 4 bases to trimming and J lost 7 bases, with 10 bases between them. CDR3 length equals 12 residues. Germline CDR1 reads SEHNR; CDR2 reads FQNEAQ (reference sequence).

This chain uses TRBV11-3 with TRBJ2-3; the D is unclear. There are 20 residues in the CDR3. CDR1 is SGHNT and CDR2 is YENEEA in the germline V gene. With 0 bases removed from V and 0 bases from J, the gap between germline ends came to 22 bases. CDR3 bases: TGTGCCAGCAGCTTAGATCTCCCGTTGCGCCAGGCTACTAGCACAGATACGCAGTATTTT. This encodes CASSLDLPLRQATSTDTQYF.

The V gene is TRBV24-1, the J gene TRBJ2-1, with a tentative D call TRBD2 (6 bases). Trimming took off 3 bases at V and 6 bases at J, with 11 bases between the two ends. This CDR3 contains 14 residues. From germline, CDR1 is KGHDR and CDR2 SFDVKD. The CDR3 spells CATSDPRGSNEQFF. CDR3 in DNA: TGTGCCACCAGTGATCCCCGGGGGTCCAATGAGCAGTTCTTC.

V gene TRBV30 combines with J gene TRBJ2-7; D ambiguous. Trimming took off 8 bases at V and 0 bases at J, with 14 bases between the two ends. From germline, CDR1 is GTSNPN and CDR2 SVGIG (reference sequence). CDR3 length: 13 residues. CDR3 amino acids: CATGVPNSYEQYF. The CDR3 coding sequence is TGTGCCACTGGAGTCCCCAACTCCTACGAGCAGTACTTC.

This CDR3 is CASSLGTSQGNEQFF. CDR3 coding DNA: TGCGCCAGCAGCTTGGGGACATCCCAGGGCAATGAGCAGTTCTTC. The chain carries TRBV5-1 and TRBJ2-1; possible D gene TRBD1, 5 bases. The CDR3 spans 15 residues. V lost 0 bases to trimming and J lost 6 bases, with 13 bases between them. The germline CDR1 and CDR2 sequences are SGHRS and YFSETQ.

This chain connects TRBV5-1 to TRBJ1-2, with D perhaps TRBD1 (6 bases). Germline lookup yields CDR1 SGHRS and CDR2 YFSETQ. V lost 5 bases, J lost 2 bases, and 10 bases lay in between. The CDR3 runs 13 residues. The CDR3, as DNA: TGCGCCAGCAGACCCGGGACAAACTATGGCTACACCTTC. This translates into CASRPGTNYGYTF.

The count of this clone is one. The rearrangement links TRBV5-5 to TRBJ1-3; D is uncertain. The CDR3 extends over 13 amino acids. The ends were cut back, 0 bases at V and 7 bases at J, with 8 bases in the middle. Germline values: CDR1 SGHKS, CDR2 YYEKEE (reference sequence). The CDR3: CASSLGVVNTIYF. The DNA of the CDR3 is TGTGCCAGCAGCTTGGGAGTTGTTAACACCATATATTTT.

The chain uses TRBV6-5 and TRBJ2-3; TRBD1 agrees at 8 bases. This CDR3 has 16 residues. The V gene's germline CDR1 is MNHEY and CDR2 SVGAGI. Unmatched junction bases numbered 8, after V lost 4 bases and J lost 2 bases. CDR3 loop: CASSSDRDPNTDTQYF. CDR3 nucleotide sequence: TGTGCCAGCAGTTCGGACAGGGACCCTAACACAGATACGCAGTATTTT.

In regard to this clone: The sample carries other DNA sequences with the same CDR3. The CDR3 DNA follows: TGCGCCAGCAGCTTGGTACTAGCGGGGAACAATGAGCAGTTCTTC. As protein: CASSLVLAGNNEQFF. This chain uses TRBV5-1 with TRBJ2-1; 10 positions match TRBD2. Trimming removed 0 bases from V and 5 bases from J; junction bases left unmatched: 2. This CDR3 contains 15 residues. Per germline, CDR1 SGHRS and CDR2 YFSETQ.

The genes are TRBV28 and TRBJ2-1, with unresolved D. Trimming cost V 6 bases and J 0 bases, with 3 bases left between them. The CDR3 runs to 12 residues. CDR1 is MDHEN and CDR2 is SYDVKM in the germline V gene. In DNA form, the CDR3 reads TGTGCCAGCAGGAGCTCCTACAATGAGCAGTTCTTC. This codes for CASRSSYNEQFF.

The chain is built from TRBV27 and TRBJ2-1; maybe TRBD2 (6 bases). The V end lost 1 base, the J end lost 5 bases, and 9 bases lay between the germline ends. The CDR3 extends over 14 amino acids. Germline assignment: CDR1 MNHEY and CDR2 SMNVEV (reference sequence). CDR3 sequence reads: CASSLWGLNNEQFF. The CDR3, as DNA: TGTGCCAGCAGTTTATGGGGACTGAACAATGAGCAGTTCTTC.

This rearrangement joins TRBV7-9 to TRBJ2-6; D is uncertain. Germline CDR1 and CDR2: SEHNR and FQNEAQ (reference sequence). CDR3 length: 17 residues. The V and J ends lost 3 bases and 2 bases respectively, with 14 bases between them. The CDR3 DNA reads TGTGCCAGCAGCTTCTCGACCCCGAGGCCTGGGGCCAACGTCCTGACTTTC. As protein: CASSFSTPRPGANVLTF. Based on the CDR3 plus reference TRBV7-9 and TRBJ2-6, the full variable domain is DTGVSQNPRHKITKRGQNVTFRCDPISEHNRLYWYRQTLGQGPEFLTYFQNEAQLEKSRLLSDRFSAERPKGSFSTLEIQRTEQGDSAMYLCASSFSTPRPGANVLTFGAGSRLTVL.